These 31 T cell receptor beta chains share one sample of origin, sequenced in a study of T cells in Graves' hyperthyroidism and ophthalmopathy (dated by TCRdb to between 2019 and 2020). The library was produced with multiplex PCR. The sample was run on an Illumina HiSeq 2000. The TCR beta CDR3 regions were amplified from the RNA transcripts. For the first round of RT-PCR on the TCR CDR3, the HTBI primer set was used together with the Qiagen OneStep RT-PCR kit. TCRdb cleaned the public reads at Q25 with fastp, built clones with MiXCR and kept in-frame beta chains. Every distinct CDR3 protein forms one entry, paired with its most common genes and DNA. The sample table holds a few hundred thousand distinct CDR3 sequences, of which under 60% were seen once. The biggest ten clones account for over 15% of the sample. Specimen: peripheral blood or thyroid tissue (not recorded which). The receptors were gathered from an adult woman with Graves' disease, either hyperthyroidism or ophthalmopathy (not recorded which).

This clonotype occurred many times. The chain recombines TRBV6-1 with TRBJ1-1, with no clear D. Germline CDR1 is MNHNS and CDR2 is SASEGT. The CDR3 loop spans 12 amino acids. V was pared by 5 bases and J by 5 bases, with 9 bases between. As DNA, the CDR3 is TGTGCCAGCAGTCCCGAAAGGACTGAAGCTTTCTTT. Its protein product is CASSPERTEAFF.

The table lists this clonotype with many counts. This chain links TRBV5-1 with TRBJ2-7; D uncertain. There are 13 residues in the CDR3. The germline V and J ends were trimmed by 0 bases and 3 bases, with 7 bases remaining between them. Germline V gene lookup returns CDR1 SGHRS and CDR2 YFSETQ. CDR3 sequence (DNA): TGCGCCAGCAGCTTGGTCAGTAACTACGAGCAGTACTTC. It is translated as CASSLVSNYEQYF.

Turning to this clonotype: A read error may account for a junction end that differs from germline. The chain recombines TRBV5-1 with TRBJ1-4; D is unresolved. Germline V CDR1 and CDR2: SGHRS, YFSETQ. The CDR3 length is 14 residues. CDR3 residues: CTSRIRQTHEKLFF. The CDR3 nucleotides read TGCACCAGCAGAATCCGGCAGACTCATGAAAAACTGTTTTTT.

The rearrangement joins TRBV7-2 to TRBJ2-7; a possible D gene is TRBD2 (5 bases). The CDR3 covers 12 residues. Trimming took 5 bases from V and 7 from J, leaving 12 bases between them. The germline gives CDR1 SGHTA, CDR2 FQGNSA. The CDR3 region is CASSPFGVEQYF. The CDR3 DNA reads as TGTGCCAGCAGCCCGTTCGGGGTTGAGCAGTACTTC.

This clonotype has ten or more counts. CDR3 protein: CASSLSRGTGKYEQYF. The DNA for the CDR3 is TGTGCCAGCAGTTTATCACGGGGGACAGGGAAATACGAGCAGTACTTC. The chain has TRBV27 and TRBJ2-7; 9 positions agree with TRBD1. This CDR3 contains 16 residues. Germline values: CDR1 MNHEY, CDR2 SMNVEV (reference sequence). Trimming removed 0 bases from V and 4 bases from J; junction bases left unmatched: 7.

Points on this clonotype: The DNA is omitted, as the CDR3 cannot be located on it reliably, and the CDR3 follows TCRdb's listing. This chain connects TRBV6-6 to TRBJ2-2; the D segment call TRBD1 is taken from the table without a DNA check. Germline V gives CDR1 MNHNY, CDR2 SVGAGI (reference sequence). The CDR3 comprises 13 residues, both ends counted. CDR3 sequence reads: CASRKPGQGSCFF.

V is TRBV7-2 and J is TRBJ2-5; 11 bases map to TRBD2. The CDR3 runs to 16 residues. CDR1 is SGHTA and CDR2 is FQGNSA in the germline V gene. V shed 5 bases and J 4 bases; nucleotides not matched to a gene: 9. CDR3 DNA: TGTGCCAGCAGCAGAACTAGCGGGGGAGGTGGAGAGACCCAGTACTTC. This sequence encodes CASSRTSGGGGETQYF.

The CDR3 bases are TGTGCCAGCGCGTCCTCGGACAGGGAAAAACTGTTTTTT. Its protein is CASASSDREKLFF. The chain carries TRBV19 and TRBJ1-4; 7 bases line up with TRBD1. Trimming at V came to 9 bases and at J to 8 bases, leaving 9 bases not matched to a gene. The CDR3 runs 13 residues. CDR1 is LNHDA, CDR2 SQIVND, per germline (reference sequence).

V and J are TRBV6-1 and TRBJ1-2, with D unclear. Trimming left V 4 bases short and J 6 bases short, with 18 bases between. Germline CDR1 MNHNS, CDR2 SASEGT. The length of the CDR3 is 15 residues. The CDR3 sequence: CASSASSGNIDGYTF. The CDR3 nucleotides read TGTGCCAGCAGTGCATCGAGCGGGAATATCGATGGCTACACCTTC.

This chain uses TRBV12-3 or TRBV12-4 with TRBJ1-2; D is ambiguous. V lost 7 bases to trimming and J lost 3 bases, with 12 bases between them. The CDR3 covers 13 residues. The CDR3 region is CASTKDPDYGYTF. The CDR3 DNA reads TGTGCCAGCACCAAGGACCCGGACTATGGCTACACCTTC.

This clonotype was observed once. V is TRBV20-1 and J is TRBJ1-2; no clear D. V gave up 5 bases and J gave up 8 bases, with 9 bases separating them. Germline CDR1 DFQATT, CDR2 SNEGSKA (reference sequence). The CDR3 loop spans 10 amino acids. The CDR3 sequence: CSAPMEGYTF. The CDR3 bases are TGCAGTGCTCCGATGGAGGGCTACACCTTC.

V usage is TRBV4-2 and J usage is TRBJ2-2; weak D call: TRBD2 (6 bases). V was trimmed by 4 bases and J by 6 bases, leaving 12 bases between them. This CDR3 is built from 14 residues. Germline V gene lookup returns CDR1 LGHNA and CDR2 YNFKEQ. CDR3 bases: TGTGCCAGCAGCCTCGACCCGGGAGCCGGGGAGCTGTTTTTT. Translating it yields CASSLDPGAGELFF.

This clonotype was detected ten times or more. The J gene is TRBJ2-2, the V gene TRBV25-1; a weak D match, TRBD1 (5 bases). Trimming removed 6 bases at V and 0 bases at J, with 14 bases between. Germline V gene lookup returns CDR1 MGHDK and CDR2 SYGVNS. The CDR3 length is 16 residues. This CDR3 reads CASSASGRANTGELFF. As DNA, the CDR3 is TGTGCCAGCAGCGCTTCCGGCAGGGCGAACACCGGGGAGCTGTTTTTT.

In its sample, this clonotype was seen many times. V usage is TRBV5-1 and J usage is TRBJ1-2; D is unclear. There are 15 residues in the CDR3. CDR1 and CDR2 (germline): SGHRS, YFSETQ. V gave up 4 bases and J gave up 8 bases, with 21 bases separating them. CDR3 DNA: TGCGCCAGCAGCATGGGATTGGGCCTGGCTGGGGGCTACACCTTC. Translated, it gives CASSMGLGLAGGYTF. Drawing the rest from reference TRBV5-1 and TRBJ1-2, the complete variable domain is KAGVTQTPRYLIKTRGQQVTLSCSPISGHRSVSWYQQTPGQGLQFLFEYFSETQRNKGNFPGRFSGRQFSNSRSEMNVSTLELGDSALYLCASSMGLGLAGGYTFGSGTRLTVV.

The chain uses TRBV5-1 and TRBJ2-3; weak D call: TRBD2 (7 bases). CDR3 length: 16 residues. V dropped 4 bases and J dropped 4 bases, with 19 bases sitting between them. The germline V gene encodes CDR1 SGHRS and CDR2 YFSETQ. CDR3 bases: TGCGCCAGCAGCCCCTCAGGGGAGGGCAGGGCAGATACGCAGTATTTT. Translating gives CASSPSGEGRADTQYF.

The rearrangement joins TRBV5-4 to TRBJ2-7; D tentatively reads TRBD1 or TRBD2 (5 bases each). The germline V and J ends were trimmed by 4 bases and 2 bases, with 13 bases remaining between them. The CDR3 has 14 amino acids. Germline assignment: CDR1 SGHNT and CDR2 YYREEE (reference sequence). CDR3 protein: CASSGGTETYEQYF. The DNA for the CDR3 is TGTGCCAGCAGCGGTGGGACCGAAACCTACGAGCAGTACTTC.

The chain employs TRBV6-1 and TRBJ1-5, with 7 bases lining up with TRBD1. The CDR3 length is 15 residues. The junction had 7 bases not matched to a gene; V was cut back by 6 bases and J by 2 bases. Per germline, CDR1 MNHNS and CDR2 SASEGT. This chain's CDR3 is CASRITGAGNQPQHF. The CDR3, as DNA: TGTGCCAGCAGAATAACAGGGGCGGGCAATCAGCCCCAGCATTTT.

This chain connects TRBV7-2 to TRBJ1-4; the D gene is possibly TRBD1 (6 bases). CDR1 SGHTA and CDR2 FQGNSA come from the germline V gene. The ends were cut back, 5 bases at V and 8 bases at J, with 21 bases in the middle. The CDR3 sequence is 16 residues long. The CDR3 here is CASSATWDMGREKLFF. The CDR3 DNA reads as TGTGCCAGCAGCGCCACCTGGGACATGGGAAGGGAAAAACTGTTTTTT.

The genes are TRBV10-3 and TRBJ1-6, with 12 bases that match TRBD1. The CDR3 covers 14 residues. Germline CDR1 and CDR2: ENHRY and SYGVKD. J lost 10 bases, V lost 6 bases, and 4 bases had no gene match. CDR3 residues: CAISGTGGESPLHF. The CDR3 DNA sequence: TGTGCCATCAGCGGGACAGGGGGCGAATCACCCCTCCACTTT.

The chain combines TRBV5-4 with TRBJ1-3; D is possibly TRBD1 (5 bases). Germline CDR1 and CDR2: SGHNT and YYREEE (reference sequence). The CDR3 is 16 amino acids. Trimming removed 0 bases at V and 0 bases at J, with 10 bases between. DNA of the CDR3: TGTGCCAGCAGCTTGGTAGTAGGGGCCTCTGGAAACACCATATATTTT. Its translation is CASSLVVGASGNTIYF.

This clonotype was recorded many times. V and J are TRBV30 and TRBJ1-1; no definite D call. V was cut by 2 bases and J by 3 bases, with 7 bases left in between. The CDR3 covers 12 residues. Germline assignment: CDR1 GTSNPN and CDR2 SVGIG (reference sequence). The CDR3 sequence is CAWSRRDTEAFF. The CDR3 nucleotides are TGTGCCTGGAGTAGGAGGGACACTGAAGCTTTCTTT.

The chain joins TRBV19 to TRBJ1-1; D remains unclear. V was cut by 6 bases and J by 1 base, with 15 bases left in between. The CDR3 consists of 15 residues. The germline V gene has CDR1 LNHDA and CDR2 SQIVND (reference sequence). Written as DNA, the CDR3 is TGTGCCAGTAGGAGACAAGGAAATGAGAACACTGAAGCTTTCTTT. It codes for CASRRQGNENTEAFF.

This clonotype was recorded at least ten times. The chain has TRBV6-5 and TRBJ1-1, with 7 bases lining up with TRBD1. The CDR3 has 14 residues. The germline V gene has CDR1 MNHEY and CDR2 SVGAGI. Trimming at V came to 5 bases and at J to 1 base, leaving 4 bases not matched to a gene. CDR3 in DNA: TGTGCCAGCAGTAAGGGACAGACGAACACTGAAGCTTTCTTT. Its protein product is CASSKGQTNTEAFF.

This clonotype was seen more than once but under ten times. The rearrangement joins TRBV7-2 to TRBJ1-1; D is uncertain. Germline CDR1 and CDR2: SGHTA and FQGNSA. Trimming shortened V by 3 bases and J by 3 bases, and 8 bases separated the two germline ends. This CDR3 has 13 residues. The chain's CDR3 is CASSFSADTEAFF. CDR3 in DNA: TGTGCCAGCAGCTTTTCAGCGGACACTGAAGCTTTCTTT.

The rearrangement links TRBV9 to TRBJ2-7; TRBD1 agrees at 7 bases. CDR3 size: 15 residues. Per germline, CDR1 SGDLS and CDR2 YYNGEE. Germline trimming cut 0 bases from V and 4 bases from J; bases unmatched to any gene: 7. The CDR3 DNA sequence: TGTGCCAGCAGCGTAGGCGGACAGGTTGAATACGAGCAGTACTTC. This translates into CASSVGGQVEYEQYF. Filled out from reference TRBV9 and TRBJ2-7, the complete variable domain reads DSGVTQTPKHLITATGQRVTLRCSPRSGDLSVYWYQQSLDQGLQFLIQYYNGEERAKGNILERFSAQQFPDLHSELNLSSLELGDSALYFCASSVGGQVEYEQYFGPGTRLTVT.

As DNA, the CDR3 is TGTGCCTGGAGTGTAATACACACCGGGGAGCTGTTTTTT. Translated, it gives CAWSVIHTGELFF. The chain employs TRBV7-2 and TRBJ2-2; D remains ambiguous. Germline V lookup: CDR1 SGHTA, CDR2 FQGNSA. The CDR3 extends over 13 amino acids. Trimming left V 11 bases short and J 3 bases short, with 13 bases between.

The chain carries TRBV2 and TRBJ2-5; TRBD2 matches at 7 bases. The CDR3 has 13 residues. The germline gives CDR1 SNHLY, CDR2 FYNNEI. J was trimmed by 14 bases and V by 6 bases; bases with no gene match: 15. The CDR3 spells CASRPTTSAGDYF. The CDR3 nucleotides read TGTGCCAGCAGGCCCACAACTAGCGCCGGAGACTACTTC.

The rearrangement joins TRBV7-2 to TRBJ2-7, with D hard to call. Germline V CDR1 and CDR2: SGHTA, FQGNSA. CDR3 length: 14 amino acids. With 0 bases removed from V and 3 bases from J, the gap between germline ends came to 9 bases. For the CDR3, the DNA is TGTGCCAGCAGCTTAGCCGGATTTGGCTACGAGCAGTACTTC. It specifies CASSLAGFGYEQYF.

This clonotype was detected once. V is TRBV29-1 and J is TRBJ1-2; perhaps TRBD1 as D (5 bases). V dropped 7 bases and J dropped 8 bases, with 14 bases sitting between them. Germline V CDR1 and CDR2: SQVTM, ANQGSEA. The CDR3 consists of 11 residues. As DNA, the CDR3 is TGCAGCGGGGGGAACCGACCCGGCTACACCTTC. Its protein product is CSGGNRPGYTF.

The chain carries TRBV5-1 and TRBJ1-5, with TRBD1 as a possible D gene (5 bases). CDR3 size: 20 residues. The V end was cut by 1 base, the J end by 6 bases, with 29 bases between. Germline assignment: CDR1 SGHRS and CDR2 YFSETQ. The CDR3 sequence is CASSLFATNKLLGGGQPQHF. CDR3 coding DNA: TGCGCCAGCAGCTTGTTCGCCACGAACAAGCTGCTGGGGGGTGGTCAGCCCCAGCATTTT. The variable domain in full, completed from reference TRBV5-1 and TRBJ1-5, reads KAGVTQTPRYLIKTRGQQVTLSCSPISGHRSVSWYQQTPGQGLQFLFEYFSETQRNKGNFPGRFSGRQFSNSRSEMNVSTLELGDSALYLCASSLFATNKLLGGGQPQHFGDGTRLSIL.

The table lists this clonotype with many counts. The chain uses TRBV7-3 and TRBJ2-6; perhaps TRBD1 as D (5 bases). The CDR3 loop spans 19 amino acids. Germline V gene lookup returns CDR1 SGHTA and CDR2 FQGTGA. Trimming stripped 5 bases from V and 0 bases from J, with 20 bases between. The CDR3 here is CASSPRVGAGHSGANVLTF. The CDR3 DNA sequence: TGTGCCAGCAGCCCCCGGGTAGGAGCAGGGCACTCTGGGGCCAACGTCCTGACTTTC.